These 15 T cell receptor beta chains were sequenced from one sample in a study of shared clonotypes between healthy human individuals. TCRdb keeps only in-frame clones here, not all; method: immunoSEQ multiplex PCR. The sample includes 2 million or so clones, 85% to 95% of them seen just once. The sample taken for sequencing was naive CD4+ T cells sorted from blood. Subset indicated: CD45RA+ positively selected. The receptors were sampled from a man aged 18 to 29 in good health.

Note on this clone: Other DNA sequences in the sample encode the same CDR3. This rearrangement joins TRBV7-9 to TRBJ1-4; 8 nucleotides align to TRBD1. Germline CDR1 and CDR2: SEHNR and FQNEAQ (reference sequence). This CDR3 is 14 amino acids long. Germline trimming cut 3 bases from V and 8 bases from J; bases unmatched to any gene: 5. Written as DNA, the CDR3 is TGTGCCAGCAGCTTCGGGACAGGTGGAGAAAAACTGTTTTTT. It translates to CASSFGTGGEKLFF.

The chain employs TRBV18 and TRBJ1-4, with no clear D. Per the germline V gene, CDR1 is KGHSH and CDR2 is LQKENI. The CDR3 runs to 16 residues. The V gene lost 1 base and the J gene lost 6 bases, with 15 bases spanning the gap. CDR3 sequence: CASSPLIRGRHEKLFF. The CDR3 bases are TGTGCCAGCTCACCACTCATCCGGGGTAGACATGAAAAACTGTTTTTT.

The gene calls are TRBV11-3 and TRBJ2-3; TRBD1 might be the D (6 bases). Germline V CDR1 and CDR2: SGHNT, YENEEA. This CDR3 is built from 15 residues. V was clipped by 5 bases and J by 1 base, with 13 bases between them. CDR3 sequence: CASSPGEGGTDTQYF. The CDR3 DNA reads TGTGCCAGCAGCCCCGGTGAGGGGGGCACAGATACGCAGTATTTT.

Turning to this clone: Distinct nucleotide sequences in the sample also encode this CDR3. The CDR3 region has the DNA TGTGCCAGCAGTCCCGGACTAGCGAACAATGAGCAGTTCTTC. Protein product: CASSPGLANNEQFF. This chain links TRBV6-5 with TRBJ2-1, with TRBD2 matching over 9 bases. This CDR3 is 14 amino acids long. Trimming cost V 5 bases and J 5 bases; bases outside gene matches: 4. In germline, CDR1 is MNHEY, CDR2 SVGAGI.

V usage is TRBV30 and J usage is TRBJ1-1; D is ambiguous. V dropped 4 bases and J dropped 3 bases, with 12 bases sitting between them. The CDR3 has 13 amino acids. Germline CDR1 reads GTSNPN; CDR2 reads SVGIG (reference sequence). This chain's CDR3 is CAWKVNGHTEAFF. As DNA, the CDR3 is TGTGCCTGGAAAGTAAACGGGCACACTGAAGCTTTCTTT.

The chain uses TRBV5-1 and TRBJ2-1; D is undetermined. Germline CDR1 and CDR2: SGHRS and YFSETQ. V was shortened by 0 bases and J by 6 bases, with 13 bases between the two germline ends. The CDR3 has 15 residues. CDR3 nucleotides: TGCGCCAGCAGCTTGGCTAGGGCCGTCACCAATGAGCAGTTCTTC. Translating it yields CASSLARAVTNEQFF. Complete variable domain (other parts from reference TRBV5-1 and TRBJ2-1): KAGVTQTPRYLIKTRGQQVTLSCSPISGHRSVSWYQQTPGQGLQFLFEYFSETQRNKGNFPGRFSGRQFSNSRSEMNVSTLELGDSALYLCASSLARAVTNEQFFGPGTRLTVL.

The rearrangement uses TRBV4-1 and TRBJ2-3; 8 bases fit TRBD2. The J segment lost 0 bases and the V segment lost 2 bases, leaving 7 bases of the junction unmatched. There are 17 residues in the CDR3. Germline V lookup: CDR1 MGHRA, CDR2 YSYEKL. The CDR3 reads CASSQLGGGPSTDTQYF. CDR3 in DNA: TGCGCCAGCAGCCAATTAGGCGGGGGGCCTAGCACAGATACGCAGTATTTT.

The rearrangement uses TRBV30 and TRBJ2-4; D gene uncertain. Trimming left V 5 bases short and J 8 bases short, with 13 bases between. Germline CDR1 GTSNPN, CDR2 SVGIG (reference sequence). The CDR3 contains 12 residues. Here the CDR3 DNA reads TGTGCCTGGGGTCCCCGGGCCGACATTCAGTACTTC. Its protein is CAWGPRADIQYF.

The chain carries TRBV7-9 and TRBJ2-7; 7 nucleotides line up with TRBD2. Germline CDR1 is SEHNR and CDR2 is FQNEAQ (reference sequence). The V segment lost 5 bases and the J segment 5 bases; nucleotides outside the gene matches: 18. The CDR3 is 17 amino acids. The CDR3 reads CASSPPRLFVAGNEQYF. As DNA, the CDR3 is TGTGCCAGCAGCCCACCGAGACTCTTCGTAGCGGGCAACGAGCAGTACTTC.

The J gene is TRBJ2-2, the V gene TRBV7-2; D tentatively reads TRBD1 or TRBD2 (5 bases each). With 4 bases removed from V and 6 bases from J, the gap between germline ends came to 12 bases. The CDR3 has 14 residues. Germline CDR1 is SGHTA and CDR2 is FQGNSA. The CDR3 loop is CASSSTRGAGELFF. CDR3 nucleotides: TGTGCCAGCAGCTCGACTCGAGGGGCCGGGGAGCTGTTTTTT. Full variable domain (outside the CDR3, taken from reference TRBV7-2 and TRBJ2-2): GAGVSQSPSNKVTEKGKDVELRCDPISGHTALYWYRQSLGQGLEFLIYFQGNSAPDKSGLPSDRFSAERTGGSVSTLTIQRTQQEDSAVYLCASSSTRGAGELFFGEGSRLTVL.

The chain employs TRBV6-6 and TRBJ2-3; D uncertain. CDR1 MNHNY and CDR2 SVGAGI come from the germline V gene (reference sequence). V lost 4 bases, J lost 4 bases, and 9 bases lay in between. The CDR3 sequence is 13 residues long. Here the CDR3 reads CASSSYDADTQYF. The CDR3 nucleotides read TGTGCCAGCAGTTCCTACGACGCAGATACGCAGTATTTT.

The chain combines TRBV19 with TRBJ2-7; possibly TRBD1 for D (6 bases). The germline V and J ends were trimmed by 8 bases and 5 bases, with 19 bases remaining between them. CDR1 and CDR2 (germline): LNHDA, SQIVND (reference sequence). This CDR3 contains 14 residues. The CDR3 sequence is CASRPGHNIHEQYF. CDR3 bases: TGTGCCAGTCGGCCGGGACATAATATACACGAGCAGTACTTC.

The chain uses TRBV6-5 and TRBJ1-6; no clear D gene. Trimming removed 7 bases at V and 7 bases at J, with 17 bases between. The germline V gene encodes CDR1 MNHEY and CDR2 SVGAGI. The CDR3 runs 15 residues. The CDR3 region is CASTSPVADNSPLHF. The CDR3 DNA reads TGTGCCAGCACCTCCCCCGTGGCAGACAATTCACCCCTCCACTTT.

As regards this clone: The sample has other DNA sequences that encode this CDR3 too. Here the CDR3 DNA reads TGTGCCAGCAGTGCTTTGGAGACCCAGTACTTC. Translated: CASSALETQYF. The genes are TRBV6-1 and TRBJ2-5; D not certain. The CDR3 is 11 amino acids. Trimming stripped 4 bases from V and 5 bases from J, with 5 bases between. Per the germline V gene, CDR1 is MNHNS and CDR2 is SASEGT.

The V gene is TRBV4-1, the J gene TRBJ2-1, with 8 bases lining up with TRBD2. The CDR3 runs to 16 residues. Per germline, CDR1 MGHRA and CDR2 YSYEKL. V gave up 1 base and J gave up 3 bases; unmatched junction bases: 5. The CDR3 spells CASSQGGLVIYNEQFF. CDR3 bases: TGCGCCAGCAGCCAAGGGGGACTAGTTATCTACAATGAGCAGTTCTTC.